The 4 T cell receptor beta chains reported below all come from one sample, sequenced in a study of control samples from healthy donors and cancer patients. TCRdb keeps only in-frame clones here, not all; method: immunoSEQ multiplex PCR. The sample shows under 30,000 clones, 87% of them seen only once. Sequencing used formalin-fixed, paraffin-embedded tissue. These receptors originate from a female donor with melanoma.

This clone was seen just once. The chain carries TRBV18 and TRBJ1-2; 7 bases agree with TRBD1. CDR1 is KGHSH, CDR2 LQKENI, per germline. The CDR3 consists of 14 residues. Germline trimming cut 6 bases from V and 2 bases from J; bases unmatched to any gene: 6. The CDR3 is CASSRDRPNYGYTF. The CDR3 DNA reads TGTGCCAGCTCGCGGGACAGACCCAACTATGGCTACACCTTC.

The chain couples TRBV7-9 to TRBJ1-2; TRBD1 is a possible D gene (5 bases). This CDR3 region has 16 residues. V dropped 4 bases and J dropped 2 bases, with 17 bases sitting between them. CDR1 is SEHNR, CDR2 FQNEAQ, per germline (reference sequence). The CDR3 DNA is TGTGCCAGCAGCTACGCTTTAGGGGCTGGGAACTATGGCTACACCTTC. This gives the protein CASSYALGAGNYGYTF.

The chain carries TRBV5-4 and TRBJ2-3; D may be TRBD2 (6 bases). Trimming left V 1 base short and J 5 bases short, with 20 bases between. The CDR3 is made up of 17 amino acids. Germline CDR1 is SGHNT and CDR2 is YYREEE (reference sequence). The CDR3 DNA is TGTGCCAGCAGCTTGCCCGGGACTCTTGAATGGGGAGATACGCAGTATTTT. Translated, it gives CASSLPGTLEWGDTQYF.

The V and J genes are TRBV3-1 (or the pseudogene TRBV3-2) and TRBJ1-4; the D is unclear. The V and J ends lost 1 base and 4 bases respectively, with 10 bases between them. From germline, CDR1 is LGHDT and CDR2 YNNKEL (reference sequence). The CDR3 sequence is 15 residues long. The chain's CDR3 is CASSQVGGYNEKLFF. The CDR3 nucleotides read TGTGCCAGCAGCCAAGTCGGAGGGTATAATGAAAAACTGTTTTTT.